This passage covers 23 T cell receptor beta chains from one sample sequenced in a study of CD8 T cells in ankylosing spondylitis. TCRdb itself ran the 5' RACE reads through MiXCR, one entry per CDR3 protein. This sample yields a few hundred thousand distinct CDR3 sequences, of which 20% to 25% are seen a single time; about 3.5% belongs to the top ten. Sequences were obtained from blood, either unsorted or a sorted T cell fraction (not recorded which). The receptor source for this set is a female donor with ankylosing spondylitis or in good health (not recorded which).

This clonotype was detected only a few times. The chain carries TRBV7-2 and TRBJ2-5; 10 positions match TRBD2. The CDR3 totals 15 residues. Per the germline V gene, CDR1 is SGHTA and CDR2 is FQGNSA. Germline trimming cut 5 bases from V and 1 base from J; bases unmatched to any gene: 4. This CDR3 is CASSGRTSGQETQYF. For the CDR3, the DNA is TGTGCCAGCAGCGGACGGACTAGCGGCCAAGAGACCCAGTACTTC.

DNA of the CDR3: TGCGCCAGCAGCTTGGCCTGGGACGACGGGCAGTACTTC. Its translation: CASSLAWDDGQYF. V and J are TRBV5-1 and TRBJ2-7; possibly TRBD1 or TRBD2 for D (5 bases each). The CDR3 loop spans 13 amino acids. The V gene's germline CDR1 is SGHRS and CDR2 YFSETQ. Trimming took off 0 bases at V and 9 bases at J, with 13 bases between the two ends.

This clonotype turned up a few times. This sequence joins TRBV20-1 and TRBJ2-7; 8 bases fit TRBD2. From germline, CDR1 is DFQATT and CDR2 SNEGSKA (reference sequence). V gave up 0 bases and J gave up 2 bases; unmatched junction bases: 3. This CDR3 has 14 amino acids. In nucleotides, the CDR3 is TGCAGTGCTAGAGATCGGACTAGCCCCTACGAGCAGTACTTC. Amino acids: CSARDRTSPYEQYF.

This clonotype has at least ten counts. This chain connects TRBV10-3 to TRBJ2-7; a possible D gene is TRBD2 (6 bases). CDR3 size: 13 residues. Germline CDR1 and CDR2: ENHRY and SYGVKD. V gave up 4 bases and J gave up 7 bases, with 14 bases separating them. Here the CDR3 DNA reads TGTGCCATCAGTGTTCAATACCTAGCGGAGCAGTACTTC. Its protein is CAISVQYLAEQYF.

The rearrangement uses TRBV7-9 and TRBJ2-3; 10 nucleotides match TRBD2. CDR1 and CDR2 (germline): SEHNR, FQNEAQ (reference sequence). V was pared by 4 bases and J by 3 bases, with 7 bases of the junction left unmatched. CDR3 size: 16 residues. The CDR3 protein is CASSSTPGLATDTQYF. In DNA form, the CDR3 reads TGTGCCAGCAGCTCAACGCCGGGACTAGCGACAGATACGCAGTATTTT.

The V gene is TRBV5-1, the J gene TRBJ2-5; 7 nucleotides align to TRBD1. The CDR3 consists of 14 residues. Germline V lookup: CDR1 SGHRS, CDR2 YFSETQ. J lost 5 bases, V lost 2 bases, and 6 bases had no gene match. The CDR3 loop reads CASSFGQVAETQYF. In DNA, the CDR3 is TGCGCCAGCAGCTTTGGACAGGTGGCGGAGACCCAGTACTTC.

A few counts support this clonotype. CDR3 in DNA: TGTGCCAGCAGCCCCCAGGGTCAGGGGGCGCCCACTGAAGCTTTCTTT. Protein: CASSPQGQGAPTEAFF. The V gene is TRBV3-1, the J gene TRBJ1-1; 8 bases are shared with TRBD1. The germline gives CDR1 LGHDT, CDR2 YNNKEL (reference sequence). The J segment lost 4 bases and the V segment lost 4 bases, leaving 11 bases of the junction unmatched. The CDR3 covers 16 residues.

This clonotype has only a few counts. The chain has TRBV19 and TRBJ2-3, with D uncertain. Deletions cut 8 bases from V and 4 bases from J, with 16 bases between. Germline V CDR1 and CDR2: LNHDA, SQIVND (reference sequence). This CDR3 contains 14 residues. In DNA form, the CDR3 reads TGTGCCAGTGGGGATGCGCTCCTTGCAGATACGCAGTATTTT. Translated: CASGDALLADTQYF.

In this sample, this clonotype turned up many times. CDR3 DNA: TGTGCCATCAAGGTTCCGGCGGGAGGGGTAGATACGCAGTATTTT. Its translation is CAIKVPAGGVDTQYF. This chain joins TRBV10-3 and TRBJ2-3, with 9 bases matching TRBD2. V was pared by 7 bases and J by 5 bases, with 10 bases of the junction left unmatched. The length of the CDR3 is 15 residues. CDR1 ENHRY and CDR2 SYGVKD come from the germline V gene.

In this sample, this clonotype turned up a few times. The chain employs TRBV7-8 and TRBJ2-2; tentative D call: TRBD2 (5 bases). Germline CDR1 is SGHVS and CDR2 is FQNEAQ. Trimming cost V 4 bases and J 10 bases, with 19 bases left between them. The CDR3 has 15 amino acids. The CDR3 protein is CASSSTRPRRVELFF. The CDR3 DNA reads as TGTGCCAGCAGCTCCACTAGGCCCCGTCGGGTGGAGCTGTTTTTT.

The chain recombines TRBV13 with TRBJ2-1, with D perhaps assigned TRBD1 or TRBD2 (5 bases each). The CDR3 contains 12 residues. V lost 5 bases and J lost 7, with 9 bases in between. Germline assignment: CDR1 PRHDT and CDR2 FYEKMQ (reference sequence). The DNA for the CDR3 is TGTGCCAGCAGCCCATGGGGGAATGAGCAGTTCTTC. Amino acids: CASSPWGNEQFF.

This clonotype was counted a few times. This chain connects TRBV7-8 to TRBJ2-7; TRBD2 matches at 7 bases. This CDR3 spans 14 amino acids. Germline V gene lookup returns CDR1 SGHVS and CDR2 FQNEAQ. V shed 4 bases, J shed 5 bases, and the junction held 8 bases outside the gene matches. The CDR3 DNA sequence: TGTGCCAGCAGCTCCCTTCGAGCGGGAAACGAGCAGTACTTC. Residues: CASSSLRAGNEQYF. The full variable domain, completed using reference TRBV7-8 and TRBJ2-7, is GAGVSQSPRYKVAKRGQDVALRCDPISGHVSLFWYQQALGQGPEFLTYFQNEAQLDKSGLPSDRFFAERPEGSVSTLKIQRTQQEDSAVYLCASSSLRAGNEQYFGPGTRLTVT.

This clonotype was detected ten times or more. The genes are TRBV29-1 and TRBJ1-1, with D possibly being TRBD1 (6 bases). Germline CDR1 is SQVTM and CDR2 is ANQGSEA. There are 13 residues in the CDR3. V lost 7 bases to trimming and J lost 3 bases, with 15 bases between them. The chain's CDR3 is CSAGRGRDTEAFF. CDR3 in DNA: TGCAGCGCCGGGCGGGGGCGGGACACTGAAGCTTTCTTT.

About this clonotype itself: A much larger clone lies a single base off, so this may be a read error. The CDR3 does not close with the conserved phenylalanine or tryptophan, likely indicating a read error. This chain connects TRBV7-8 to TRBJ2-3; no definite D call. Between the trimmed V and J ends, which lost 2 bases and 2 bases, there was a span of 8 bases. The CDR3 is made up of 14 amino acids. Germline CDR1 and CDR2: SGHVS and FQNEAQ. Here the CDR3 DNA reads TGTGCCAGCAGCTTACGCGGTTCCACAGATACGCAGTATCTT. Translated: CASSLRGSTDTQYL.

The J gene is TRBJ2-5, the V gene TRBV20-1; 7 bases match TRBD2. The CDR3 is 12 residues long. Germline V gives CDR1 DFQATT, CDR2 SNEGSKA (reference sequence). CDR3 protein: CSPGGEFRTQYF. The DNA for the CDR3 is TGCAGCCCTGGGGGGGAATTTAGGACCCAGTACTTC.

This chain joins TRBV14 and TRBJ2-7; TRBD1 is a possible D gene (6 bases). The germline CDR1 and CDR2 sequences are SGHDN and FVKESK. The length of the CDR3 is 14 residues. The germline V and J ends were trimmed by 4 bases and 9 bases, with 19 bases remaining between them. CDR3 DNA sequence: TGTGCCAGCAGCCCAAGCAGAGTAGGACAGCGGCAGTACTTC. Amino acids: CASSPSRVGQRQYF. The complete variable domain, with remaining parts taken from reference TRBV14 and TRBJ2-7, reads EAGVTQFPSHSVIEKGQTVTLRCDPISGHDNLYWYRRVMGKEIKFLLHFVKESKQDESGMPNNRFLAERTGGTYSTLKVQPAELEDSGVYFCASSPSRVGQRQYFGPGTRLTVT.

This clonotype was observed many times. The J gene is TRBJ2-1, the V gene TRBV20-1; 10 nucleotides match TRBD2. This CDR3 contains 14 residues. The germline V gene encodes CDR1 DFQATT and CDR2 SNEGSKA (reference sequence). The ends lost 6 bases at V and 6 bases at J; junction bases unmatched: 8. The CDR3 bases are TGCAGTGCATCGACGGGACTAGCGTTCAATGAGCAGTTCTTC. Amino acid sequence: CSASTGLAFNEQFF.

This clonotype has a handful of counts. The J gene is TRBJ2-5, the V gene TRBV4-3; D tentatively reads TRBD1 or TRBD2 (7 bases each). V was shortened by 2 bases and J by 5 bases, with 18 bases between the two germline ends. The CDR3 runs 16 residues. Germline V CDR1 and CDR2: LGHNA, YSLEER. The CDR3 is CASSQLGRGREETQYF. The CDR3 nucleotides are TGCGCCAGCAGCCAACTGGGGAGGGGGCGGGAGGAGACCCAGTACTTC.

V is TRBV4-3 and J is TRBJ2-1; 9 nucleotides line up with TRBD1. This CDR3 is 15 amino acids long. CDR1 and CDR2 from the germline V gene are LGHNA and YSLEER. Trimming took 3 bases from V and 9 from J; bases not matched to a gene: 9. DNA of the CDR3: TGCGCCAGCAGCCAGCCGGGACAGGGCACCGTTGAGCAGTTCTTC. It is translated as CASSQPGQGTVEQFF.

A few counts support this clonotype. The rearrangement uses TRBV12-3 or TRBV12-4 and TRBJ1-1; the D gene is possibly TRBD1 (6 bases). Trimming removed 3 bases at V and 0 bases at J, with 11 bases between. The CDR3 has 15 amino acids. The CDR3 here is CASSLEGGLNTEAFF. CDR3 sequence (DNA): TGTGCCAGCAGTTTGGAAGGGGGGCTGAACACTGAAGCTTTCTTT.

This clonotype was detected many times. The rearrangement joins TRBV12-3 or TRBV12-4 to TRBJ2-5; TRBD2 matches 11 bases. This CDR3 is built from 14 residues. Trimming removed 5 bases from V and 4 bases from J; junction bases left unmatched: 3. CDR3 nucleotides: TGTGCCAGCAGTCCAACTAGCGGGAGAGAGACCCAGTACTTC. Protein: CASSPTSGRETQYF.

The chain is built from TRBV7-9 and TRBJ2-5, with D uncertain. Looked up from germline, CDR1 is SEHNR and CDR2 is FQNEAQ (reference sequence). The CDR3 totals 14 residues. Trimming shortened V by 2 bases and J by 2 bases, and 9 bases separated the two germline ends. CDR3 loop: CASSLRARQETQYF. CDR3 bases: TGTGCCAGCAGCTTAAGGGCCAGACAAGAGACCCAGTACTTC.

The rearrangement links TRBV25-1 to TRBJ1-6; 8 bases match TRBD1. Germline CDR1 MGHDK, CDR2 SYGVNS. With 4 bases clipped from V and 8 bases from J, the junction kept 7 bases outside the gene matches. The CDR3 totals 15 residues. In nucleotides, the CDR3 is TGTGCCAGCAGTGCCACGGACAGGGTTGATTCACCCCTCCACTTT. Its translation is CASSATDRVDSPLHF.